This entry features one TCR beta chain sequence. Its antigen is not identified. The sample comes from a study of radiation and T cells in renal cell carcinoma. Notes on the study in general: Dominant CDR3 motifs occupied more repertoire in irradiated than control tumors.

The V end lost 1 base, the J end lost 0 bases, and 5 bases lay between the germline ends. Per the germline V gene, CDR1 is SGHTA and CDR2 is FQGNSA. The CDR3 totals 14 residues. Specified treatment: treatment-naive control, cytoreductive nephrectomy. Clear cell pathology was present in this patient's renal cell carcinoma. Controls included 4 female and about a dozen male donors, resected 2011 to 2014. The data were produced by immunoSEQ multiplex PCR, yet TCRdb's version contains in-frame clones alone and is incomplete. The profile shows some 10,000 clones, roughly 58% of them singletons. The source is a man aged 40-50 years with renal cell carcinoma. V and J are TRBV7-2 and TRBJ2-3; D remains ambiguous. The source material was tumor tissue, sampled from a patient whose treatment was nephrectomy without radiotherapy. The CDR3 DNA reads as TGTGCCAGCAGCTTAGTAGGGAGCACAGATACGCAGTATTTT. Its translation: CASSLVGSTDTQYF.